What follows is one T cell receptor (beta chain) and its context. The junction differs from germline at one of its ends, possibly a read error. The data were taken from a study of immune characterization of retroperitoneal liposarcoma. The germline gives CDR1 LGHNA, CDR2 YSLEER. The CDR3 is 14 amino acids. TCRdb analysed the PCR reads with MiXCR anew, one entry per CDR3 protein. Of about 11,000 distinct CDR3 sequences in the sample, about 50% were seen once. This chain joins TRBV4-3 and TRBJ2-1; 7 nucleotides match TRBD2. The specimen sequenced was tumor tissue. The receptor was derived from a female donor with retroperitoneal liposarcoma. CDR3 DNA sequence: TGCGCCAGCAGCCAAGCTTGGACTAGTGGTGAGCAGTTCTTT. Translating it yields CASSQAWTSGEQFF.